This T cell receptor beta chain comes out of a study of technical replicates of blood from a few donors. Assay used: immunoSEQ multiplex PCR; TCRdb lists only in-frame clones, some missing. The table has about 82,000 clones, roughly 95% seen once; the top ten hold approximately 0.41%. The CDR3 totals 16 residues. CDR1 is MRHNA and CDR2 is SNTAGT in the germline V gene. The V end was cut by 3 bases, the J end by 2 bases, with 15 bases between. The chain couples TRBV6-4 to TRBJ2-3; maybe TRBD1 (8 bases). Source material: T cells isolated from PBMCs. The TCR originated in a human donor in good health. CDR3 sequence reads: CASSEQGGFFTDTQYF. DNA for the CDR3: TGTGCCAGCAGTGAACAGGGGGGGTTTTTCACAGATACGCAGTATTTT.